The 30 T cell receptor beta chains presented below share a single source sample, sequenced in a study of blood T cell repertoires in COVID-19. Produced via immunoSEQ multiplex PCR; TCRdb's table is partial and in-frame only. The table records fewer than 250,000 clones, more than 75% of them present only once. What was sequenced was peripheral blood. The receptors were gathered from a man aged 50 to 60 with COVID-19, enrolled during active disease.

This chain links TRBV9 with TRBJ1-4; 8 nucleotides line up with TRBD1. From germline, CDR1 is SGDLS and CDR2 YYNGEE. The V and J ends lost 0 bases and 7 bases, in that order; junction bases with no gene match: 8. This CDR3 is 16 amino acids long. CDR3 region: CASSVGAGGDGEKLFF. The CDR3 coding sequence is TGTGCCAGCAGCGTAGGGGCAGGGGGCGACGGTGAAAAACTGTTTTTT. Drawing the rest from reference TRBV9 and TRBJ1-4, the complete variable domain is DSGVTQTPKHLITATGQRVTLRCSPRSGDLSVYWYQQSLDQGLQFLIQYYNGEERAKGNILERFSAQQFPDLHSELNLSSLELGDSALYFCASSVGAGGDGEKLFFGSGTQLSVL.

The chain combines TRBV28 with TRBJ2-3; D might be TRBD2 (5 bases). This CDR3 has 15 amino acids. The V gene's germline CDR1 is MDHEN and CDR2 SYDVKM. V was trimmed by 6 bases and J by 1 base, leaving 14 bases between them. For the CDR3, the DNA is TGTGCCAGCAGCCAATTAGCCGGGGGCACAGATACGCAGTATTTT. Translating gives CASSQLAGGTDTQYF.

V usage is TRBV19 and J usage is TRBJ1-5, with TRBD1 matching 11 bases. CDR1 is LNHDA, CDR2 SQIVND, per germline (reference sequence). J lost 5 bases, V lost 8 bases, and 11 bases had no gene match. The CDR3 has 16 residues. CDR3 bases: TGTGCCAGTGCTACCATCGGGACAGGGGGTCATCAGCCCCAGCATTTT. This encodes CASATIGTGGHQPQHF.

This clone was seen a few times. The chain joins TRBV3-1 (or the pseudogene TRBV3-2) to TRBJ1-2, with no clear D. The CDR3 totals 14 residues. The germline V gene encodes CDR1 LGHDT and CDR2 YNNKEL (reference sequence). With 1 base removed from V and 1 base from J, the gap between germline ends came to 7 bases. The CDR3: CASSQGTRNYGYTF. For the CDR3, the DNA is TGTGCCAGCAGCCAAGGGACTCGTAACTATGGCTACACCTTC.

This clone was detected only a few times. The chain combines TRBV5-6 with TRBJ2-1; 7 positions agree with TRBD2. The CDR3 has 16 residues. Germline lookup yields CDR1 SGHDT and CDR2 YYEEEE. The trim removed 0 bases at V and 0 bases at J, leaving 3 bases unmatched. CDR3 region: CASSLERGASYNEQFF. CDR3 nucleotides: TGTGCCAGCAGCTTGGAGCGGGGCGCCTCCTACAATGAGCAGTTCTTC.

CDR3 DNA sequence: TGTGCCTCCCTGACAGTTTCAGGAAACACCATATATTTT. Amino acids: CASLTVSGNTIYF. The chain is built from TRBV10-3 and TRBJ1-3; D is perhaps TRBD1 (5 bases). The CDR3 has 13 residues. Germline CDR1 and CDR2: ENHRY and SYGVKD. Trimming took off 11 bases at V and 4 bases at J, with 15 bases between the two ends.

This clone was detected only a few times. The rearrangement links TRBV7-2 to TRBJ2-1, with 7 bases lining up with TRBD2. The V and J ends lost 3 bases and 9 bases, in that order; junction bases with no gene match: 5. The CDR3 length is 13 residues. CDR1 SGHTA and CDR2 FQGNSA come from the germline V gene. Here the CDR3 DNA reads TGTGCCAGCAGCTTGGAAGGACTAGGTGAGCAGTTCTTC. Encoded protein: CASSLEGLGEQFF.

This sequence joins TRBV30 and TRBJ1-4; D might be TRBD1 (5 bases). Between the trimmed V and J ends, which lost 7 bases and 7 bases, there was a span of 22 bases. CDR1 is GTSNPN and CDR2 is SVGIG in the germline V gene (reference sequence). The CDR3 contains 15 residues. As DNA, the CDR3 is TGTGCCTCAAGAGCTACACGGGGGTTGGGTGAAAAACTGTTTTTT. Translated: CASRATRGLGEKLFF. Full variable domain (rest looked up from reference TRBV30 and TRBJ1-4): SQTIHQWPATLVQPVGSPLSLECTVEGTSNPNLYWYRQAAGRGLQLLFYSVGIGQISSEVPQNLSASRPQDRQFILSSKKLLLSDSGFYLCASRATRGLGEKLFFGSGTQLSVL.

The CDR3 here is CASSLTSLNTEAFF. In nucleotides, the CDR3 is TGTGCCAGCAGCCTGACAAGCTTGAACACTGAAGCTTTCTTT. The chain is built from TRBV11-2 and TRBJ1-1; D gene unclear. From germline, CDR1 is SGHAT and CDR2 FQNNGV. This CDR3 is built from 14 residues. V shed 5 bases and J shed 0 bases, with 10 bases lying between them.

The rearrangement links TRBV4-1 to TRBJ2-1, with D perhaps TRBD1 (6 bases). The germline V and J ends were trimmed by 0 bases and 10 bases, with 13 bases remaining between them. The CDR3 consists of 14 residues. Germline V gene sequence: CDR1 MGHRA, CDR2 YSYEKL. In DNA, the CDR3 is TGCGCCAGCAGCCAAGATCTGGGGGCCTGGGAGCAGTTCTTC. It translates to CASSQDLGAWEQFF.

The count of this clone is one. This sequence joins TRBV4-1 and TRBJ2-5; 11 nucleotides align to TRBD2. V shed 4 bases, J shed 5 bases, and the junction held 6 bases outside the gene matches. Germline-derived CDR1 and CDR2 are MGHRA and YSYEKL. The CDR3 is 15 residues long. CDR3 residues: CASSPLAGGRETQYF. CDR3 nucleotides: TGCGCCAGCAGCCCCCTAGCGGGAGGTAGGGAGACCCAGTACTTC.

For the CDR3, the DNA is TGTGCCAGCAGTGAACAGGGGGACACTGAAGCTTTCTTT. Protein sequence: CASSEQGDTEAFF. The chain joins TRBV9 to TRBJ1-1, with 8 bases that match TRBD1. In germline, CDR1 is SGDLS, CDR2 YYNGEE. V trimming: 5 bases; J trimming: 3 bases; junction bases outside the gene matches: 3. This CDR3 comprises 13 residues.

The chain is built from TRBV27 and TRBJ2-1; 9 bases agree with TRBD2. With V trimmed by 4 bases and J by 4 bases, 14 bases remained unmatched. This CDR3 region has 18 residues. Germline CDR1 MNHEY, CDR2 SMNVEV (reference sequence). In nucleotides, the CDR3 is TGTGCCAGCAGTTCAAAAGGTCTACTAGCGGGCGCTTACAATGAGCAGTTCTTC. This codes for CASSSKGLLAGAYNEQFF.

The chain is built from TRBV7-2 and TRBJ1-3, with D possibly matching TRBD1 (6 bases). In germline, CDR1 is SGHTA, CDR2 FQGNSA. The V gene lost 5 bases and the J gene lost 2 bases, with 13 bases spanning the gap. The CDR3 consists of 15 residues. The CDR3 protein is CASSVTGRAGNTIYF. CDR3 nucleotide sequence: TGTGCCAGCAGCGTAACAGGGAGGGCTGGAAACACCATATATTTT.

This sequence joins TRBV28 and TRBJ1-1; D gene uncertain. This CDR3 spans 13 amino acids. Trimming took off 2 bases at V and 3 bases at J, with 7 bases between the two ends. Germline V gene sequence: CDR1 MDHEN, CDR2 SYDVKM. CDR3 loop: CASSLPADTEAFF. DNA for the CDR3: TGTGCCAGCAGTTTACCGGCGGACACTGAAGCTTTCTTT.

Here the CDR3 reads CASSLNRDPGSYEQYF. Written as DNA, the CDR3 is TGCGCCAGCAGCTTGAACAGGGACCCAGGGTCCTACGAGCAGTACTTC. The chain is built from TRBV5-1 and TRBJ2-7; TRBD1 is a possible D gene (6 bases). The CDR3 is 16 residues long. V shed 1 base and J shed 1 base, with 15 bases lying between them. The V gene's germline CDR1 is SGHRS and CDR2 YFSETQ.

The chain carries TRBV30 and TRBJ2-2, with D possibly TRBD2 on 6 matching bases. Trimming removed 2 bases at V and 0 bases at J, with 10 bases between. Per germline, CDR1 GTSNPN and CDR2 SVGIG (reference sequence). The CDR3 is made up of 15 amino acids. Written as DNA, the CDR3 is TGTGCCTGGAGTATGGGGGGATCGAACACCGGGGAGCTGTTTTTT. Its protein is CAWSMGGSNTGELFF.

In nucleotides, the CDR3 is TGTGCCAGCAGCCGGGGACTAGCGGGGTCCGGGGTGTTCTTC. Amino acids: CASSRGLAGSGVFF. This chain joins TRBV14 and TRBJ2-1; TRBD2 matches 13 bases. The J segment lost 15 bases and the V segment lost 4 bases, leaving 9 bases of the junction unmatched. The germline V gene has CDR1 SGHDN and CDR2 FVKESK. The CDR3 has 14 amino acids.

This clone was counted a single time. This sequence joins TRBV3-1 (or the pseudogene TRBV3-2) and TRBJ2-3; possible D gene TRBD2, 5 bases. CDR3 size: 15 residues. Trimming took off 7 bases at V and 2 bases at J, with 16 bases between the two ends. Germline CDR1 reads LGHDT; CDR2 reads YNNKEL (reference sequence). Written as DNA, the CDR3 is TGTGCCAGCACCATACTAGAAAAACACACAGATACGCAGTATTTT. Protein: CASTILEKHTDTQYF.

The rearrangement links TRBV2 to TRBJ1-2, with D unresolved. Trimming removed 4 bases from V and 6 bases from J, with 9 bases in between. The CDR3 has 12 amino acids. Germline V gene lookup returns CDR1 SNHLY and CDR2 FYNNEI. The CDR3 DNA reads TGTGCCAGCAGTGGGGAGGGAGATGGCTACACCTTC. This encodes CASSGEGDGYTF.

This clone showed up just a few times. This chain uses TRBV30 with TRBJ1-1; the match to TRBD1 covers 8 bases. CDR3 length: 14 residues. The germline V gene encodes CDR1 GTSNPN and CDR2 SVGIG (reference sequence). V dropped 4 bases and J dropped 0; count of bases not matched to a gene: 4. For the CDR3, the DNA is TGTGCCTGGACCCTGACAGGGGTGAACACTGAAGCTTTCTTT. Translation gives CAWTLTGVNTEAFF.

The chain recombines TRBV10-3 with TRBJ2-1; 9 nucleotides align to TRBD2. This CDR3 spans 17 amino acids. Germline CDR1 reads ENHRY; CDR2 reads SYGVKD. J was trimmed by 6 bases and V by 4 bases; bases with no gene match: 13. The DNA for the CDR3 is TGTGCCATCAGTGCCTCCGAGGGGCGGGAGGGCGTCAATGAGCAGTTCTTC. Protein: CAISASEGREGVNEQFF.

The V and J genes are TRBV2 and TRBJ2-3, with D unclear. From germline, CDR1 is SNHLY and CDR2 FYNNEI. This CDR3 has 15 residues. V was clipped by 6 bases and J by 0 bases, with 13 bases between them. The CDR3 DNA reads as TGTGCCAGCAGACCAGGTTTTGCTAGCACAGATACGCAGTATTTT. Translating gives CASRPGFASTDTQYF.

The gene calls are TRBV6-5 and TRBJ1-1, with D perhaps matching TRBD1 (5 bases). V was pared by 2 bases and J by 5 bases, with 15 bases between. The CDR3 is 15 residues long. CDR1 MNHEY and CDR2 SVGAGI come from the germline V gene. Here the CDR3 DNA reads TGTGCCAGCAGTTACACTATGGCGCGGGGGACTGAAGCTTTCTTT. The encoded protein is CASSYTMARGTEAFF.

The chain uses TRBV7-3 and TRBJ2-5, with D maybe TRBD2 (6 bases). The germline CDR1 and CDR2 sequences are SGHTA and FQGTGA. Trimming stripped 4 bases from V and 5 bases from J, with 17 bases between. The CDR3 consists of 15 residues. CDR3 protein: CASSSEASAYETQYF. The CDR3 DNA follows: TGTGCCAGCAGCTCCGAGGCTAGCGCCTACGAGACCCAGTACTTC.

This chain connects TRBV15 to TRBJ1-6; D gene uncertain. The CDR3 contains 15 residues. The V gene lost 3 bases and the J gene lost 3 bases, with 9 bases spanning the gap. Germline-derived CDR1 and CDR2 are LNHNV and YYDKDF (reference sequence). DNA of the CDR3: TGTGCCACCAGCAGGTCCTCACTCTATAATTCACCCCTCCACTTT. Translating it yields CATSRSSLYNSPLHF.

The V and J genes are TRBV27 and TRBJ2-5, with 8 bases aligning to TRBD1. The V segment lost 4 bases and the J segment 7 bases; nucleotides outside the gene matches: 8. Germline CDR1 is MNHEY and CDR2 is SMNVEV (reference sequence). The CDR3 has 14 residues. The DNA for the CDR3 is TGTGCCAGCAGTTCAGGGACAGGCCGGGGGACCCAGTACTTC. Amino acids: CASSSGTGRGTQYF.

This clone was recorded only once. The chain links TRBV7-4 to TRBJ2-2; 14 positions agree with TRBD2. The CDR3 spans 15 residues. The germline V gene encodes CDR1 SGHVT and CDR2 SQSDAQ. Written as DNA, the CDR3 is TGTGCAGAGGGGGGACTAGCGGGAGACTGTGGGGAGCTGTTTTTT. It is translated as CAEGGLAGDCGELFF.

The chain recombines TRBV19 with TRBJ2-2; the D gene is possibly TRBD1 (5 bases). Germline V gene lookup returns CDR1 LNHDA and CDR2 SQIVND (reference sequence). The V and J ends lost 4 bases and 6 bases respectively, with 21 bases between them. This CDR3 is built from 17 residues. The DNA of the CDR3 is TGTGCCAGTAGTACCACTTCGGACATCCCCAAACCCGGGGAGCTGTTTTTT. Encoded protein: CASSTTSDIPKPGELFF.

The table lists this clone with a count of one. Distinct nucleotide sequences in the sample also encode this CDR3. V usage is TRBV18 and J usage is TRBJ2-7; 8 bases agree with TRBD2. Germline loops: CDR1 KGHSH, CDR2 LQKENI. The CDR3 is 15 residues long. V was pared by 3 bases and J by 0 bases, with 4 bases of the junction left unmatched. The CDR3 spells CASSPGSGSSYEQYF. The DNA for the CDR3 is TGTGCCAGCTCACCGGGCAGCGGGAGCTCCTACGAGCAGTACTTC.